Here is one T cell receptor beta chain with its context. The data originate from a study of OX40 agonist ivuxolimab in advanced cancers. Assay: immunoSEQ multiplex PCR; the TCRdb copy retains only in-frame clones and omits some. The top ten clones hold around 15% of a sample with around 47,000 clones, 75% to 90% of them seen once. The receptor was isolated from an adult with an advanced solid tumor such as melanoma, head and neck, liver or kidney cancer. Material: CD4+ or CD8+ T cells sorted from blood, obtained in a trial of the OX40 agonist ivuxolimab.

The CDR3 coding sequence is TGTGCCAGCAGCCAAGAGGGGGCTATAGCGTCTAAGACCTACAATGAGCAGTTCTTC. Encoded protein: CASSQEGAIASKTYNEQFF. The J gene is TRBJ2-1, the V gene TRBV14; D might be TRBD1 (6 bases). The germline V and J ends were trimmed by 0 bases and 2 bases, with 20 bases remaining between them. This CDR3 has 19 residues. Per the germline V gene, CDR1 is SGHDN and CDR2 is FVKESK.